These 12 T cell receptor beta chains originate from one sample sequenced in a study of blood T cell repertoires in COVID-19. TCRdb keeps only in-frame clones here, not all; method: immunoSEQ multiplex PCR. The top ten clones hold around 2% of a sample with roughly 300,000 clones, roughly nine tenths of them seen once. What was sequenced was peripheral blood. These receptors were collected from a woman between 25 and 40 years old with COVID-19, enrolled during active disease.

The J gene is TRBJ2-5, the V gene TRBV28, with TRBD1 identical over 9 bases. CDR3 length: 15 amino acids. Germline values: CDR1 MDHEN, CDR2 SYDVKM. J was trimmed by 4 bases and V by 6 bases; bases with no gene match: 9. The CDR3 spells CASRTQGARRETQYF. The CDR3 DNA reads TGTGCCAGCAGGACACAGGGGGCGCGACGAGAGACCCAGTACTTC.

V usage is TRBV11-2 and J usage is TRBJ1-2, with 7 bases fitting TRBD1. The CDR3 consists of 17 residues. Germline V gives CDR1 SGHAT, CDR2 FQNNGV. V lost 1 base, J lost 7 bases, and 15 bases stayed unmatched. The CDR3 DNA follows: TGTGCCAGCAGCTTAGGGCCCGGAGGGGGCGATCATTTTGGCTACACCTTC. It specifies CASSLGPGGGDHFGYTF.

The chain employs TRBV18 and TRBJ2-7; maybe TRBD2 (6 bases). Deletions cut 3 bases from V and 3 bases from J, with 9 bases between. Per germline, CDR1 KGHSH and CDR2 LQKENI. The CDR3 contains 13 residues. The CDR3 reads CASSPTEGYEQYF. The CDR3 nucleotides read TGTGCCAGCTCACCTACGGAGGGCTACGAGCAGTACTTC.

This clone was observed a few times. V is TRBV4-2 and J is TRBJ2-7; tentative D call: TRBD2 (6 bases). Trimming took off 3 bases at V and 9 bases at J, with 30 bases between the two ends. Germline CDR1 LGHNA, CDR2 YNFKEQ. The length of the CDR3 is 18 residues. DNA for the CDR3: TGTGCCAGCAGCCAGAGCTTTGGAGGGGAGACCGTCCTACGAGGGCAGTACTTC. As protein: CASSQSFGGETVLRGQYF.

The rearrangement joins TRBV27 to TRBJ2-2, with D perhaps matching TRBD2 (7 bases). CDR1 MNHEY and CDR2 SMNVEV come from the germline V gene (reference sequence). CDR3 length: 15 amino acids. V lost 4 bases to trimming and J lost 6 bases, with 15 bases between them. In nucleotides, the CDR3 is TGTGCCAGCAGTTCAGAAGGGGGGAGGGCCGGGGAGCTGTTTTTT. It encodes CASSSEGGRAGELFF.

The V gene is TRBV7-9, the J gene TRBJ2-7; 8 nucleotides agree with TRBD1. Germline trimming cut 5 bases from V and 3 bases from J; bases unmatched to any gene: 6. CDR3 length equals 14 residues. Germline lookup yields CDR1 SEHNR and CDR2 FQNEAQ (reference sequence). CDR3 protein: CASSHRDRSYEQYF. The CDR3 DNA sequence: TGTGCCAGCAGCCACCGGGACAGGAGCTACGAGCAGTACTTC.

The genes are TRBV11-2 and TRBJ2-7, with no clear D. CDR1 and CDR2 from the germline V gene are SGHAT and FQNNGV. V gave up 4 bases and J gave up 0 bases, with 4 bases separating them. This CDR3 spans 12 amino acids. Here the CDR3 DNA reads TGTGCCAGCAGCTATCGCTCCTACGAGCAGTACTTC. This encodes CASSYRSYEQYF. Variable domain in full (rest from reference TRBV11-2 and TRBJ2-7): EAGVAQSPRYKIIEKRQSVAFWCNPISGHATLYWYQQILGQGPKLLIQFQNNGVVDDSQLPKDRFSAERLKGVDSTLKIQPAKLEDSAVYLCASSYRSYEQYFGPGTRLTVT.

The chain recombines TRBV10-3 with TRBJ2-7, with TRBD1 matching 8 bases. CDR1 is ENHRY and CDR2 is SYGVKD in the germline V gene. The CDR3 runs 18 residues. V shed 1 base, J shed 5 bases, and the junction held 16 bases outside the gene matches. The CDR3 here is CAISEYAPGQAFSNEQYF. The CDR3 DNA sequence: TGTGCCATCAGTGAGTATGCACCGGGACAGGCTTTTAGTAACGAGCAGTACTTC.

There are a few counts of this clone. The rearrangement joins TRBV5-4 to TRBJ2-3, with a possible D match to TRBD1 (6 bases). The CDR3 is 14 residues long. Looked up from germline, CDR1 is SGHNT and CDR2 is YYREEE (reference sequence). Trimming removed 3 bases at V and 3 bases at J, with 11 bases between. The CDR3 DNA follows: TGTGCCAGCAGCTGGACCCAGGGGACAGATACGCAGTATTTT. This gives the protein CASSWTQGTDTQYF.

The chain couples TRBV28 to TRBJ1-3; weak D call: TRBD1 (6 bases). CDR3 length: 16 amino acids. V was pared by 4 bases and J by 0 bases, with 13 bases between. Germline CDR1 reads MDHEN; CDR2 reads SYDVKM. The CDR3 coding sequence is TGTGCCAGCAGTTCCCCAACAGGGCCCTCTGGAAACACCATATATTTT. This sequence encodes CASSSPTGPSGNTIYF.

V gene TRBV25-1 combines with J gene TRBJ1-2; 9 positions match TRBD1. Germline CDR1 MGHDK, CDR2 SYGVNS. The CDR3 has 15 amino acids. Losses at the gene ends were 5 bases for V and 2 bases for J; bases not matched to a gene: 6. Here the CDR3 reads CASSTWTGANYGYTF. DNA for the CDR3: TGTGCCAGCAGTACCTGGACAGGGGCAAACTATGGCTACACCTTC.

The chain is built from TRBV3-1 (or the pseudogene TRBV3-2) and TRBJ2-3; 12 positions match TRBD2. V lost 5 bases, J lost 7 bases, and 4 bases stayed unmatched. This CDR3 contains 14 residues. Germline loops: CDR1 LGHDT, CDR2 YNNKEL (reference sequence). In DNA form, the CDR3 reads TGTGCCAGCAGCGAGACTAGCGGGAGTTATACGCAGTATTTT. Residues: CASSETSGSYTQYF.